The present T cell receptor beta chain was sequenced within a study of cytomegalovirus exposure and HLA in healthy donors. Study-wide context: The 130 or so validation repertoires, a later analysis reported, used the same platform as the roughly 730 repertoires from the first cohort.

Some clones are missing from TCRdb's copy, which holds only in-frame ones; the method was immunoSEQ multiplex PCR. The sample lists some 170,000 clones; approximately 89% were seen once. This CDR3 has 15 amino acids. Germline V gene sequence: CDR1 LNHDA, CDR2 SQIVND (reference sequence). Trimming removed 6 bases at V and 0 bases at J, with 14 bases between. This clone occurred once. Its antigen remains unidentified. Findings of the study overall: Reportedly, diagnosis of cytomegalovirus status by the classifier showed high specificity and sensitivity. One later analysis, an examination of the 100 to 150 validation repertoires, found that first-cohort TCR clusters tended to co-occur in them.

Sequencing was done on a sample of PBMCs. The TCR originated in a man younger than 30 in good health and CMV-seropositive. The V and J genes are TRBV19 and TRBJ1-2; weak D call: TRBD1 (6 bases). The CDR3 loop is CASRSRDTTNYGYTF. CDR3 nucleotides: TGTGCCAGTAGATCCCGGGACACCACTAACTATGGCTACACCTTC.